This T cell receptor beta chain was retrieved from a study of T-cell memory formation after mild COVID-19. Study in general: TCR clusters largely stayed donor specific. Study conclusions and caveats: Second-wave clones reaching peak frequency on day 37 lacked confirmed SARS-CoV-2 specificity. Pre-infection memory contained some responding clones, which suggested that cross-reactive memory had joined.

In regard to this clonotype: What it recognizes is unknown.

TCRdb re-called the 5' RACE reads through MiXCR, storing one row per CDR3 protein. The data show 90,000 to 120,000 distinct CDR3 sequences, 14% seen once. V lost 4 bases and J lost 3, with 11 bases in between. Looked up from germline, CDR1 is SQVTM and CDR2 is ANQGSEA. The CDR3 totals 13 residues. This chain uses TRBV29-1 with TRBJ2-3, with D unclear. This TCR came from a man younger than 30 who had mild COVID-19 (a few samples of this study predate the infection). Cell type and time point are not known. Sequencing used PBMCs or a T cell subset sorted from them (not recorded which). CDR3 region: CSVVWVWTDTQYF. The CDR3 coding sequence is TGCAGCGTTGTTTGGGTATGGACAGATACGCAGTATTTT.